Below are 6 T cell receptor beta chains sequenced from a single sample in a study of cytotoxic CD8 clonotypes in ibrutinib-treated CLL. Clones were read by immunoSEQ multiplex PCR, and TCRdb kept only the in-frame ones, dropping some. The data show approximately 60,000 clones, 55% to 70% seen once. Sequencing used PBMCs, obtained after 24 months of ibrutinib treatment. The receptors here all came from a human donor with chronic lymphocytic leukemia.

CDR3 DNA sequence: TGTGCCAGCAGCCTCCGGGGGGGCGCCGAGACCCAGTACTTC. Amino acids: CASSLRGGAETQYF. The chain employs TRBV11-2 and TRBJ2-5; 8 bases align to TRBD2. Losses at the gene ends were 5 bases for V and 5 bases for J; bases not matched to a gene: 7. Germline CDR1 SGHAT, CDR2 FQNNGV. This CDR3 is built from 14 residues.

The chain recombines TRBV6-4 with TRBJ2-1; D may be TRBD1 (5 bases). Deletions cut 3 bases from V and 6 bases from J, with 15 bases between. The CDR3 totals 15 residues. CDR1 and CDR2 from the germline V gene are MRHNA and SNTAGT. DNA for the CDR3: TGTGCCAGCAGTGAACCGACTTGGGGCCTCAATGAGCAGTTCTTC. Its translation: CASSEPTWGLNEQFF.

The chain joins TRBV27 to TRBJ1-2, with unresolved D. The germline V gene has CDR1 MNHEY and CDR2 SMNVEV (reference sequence). Trimming left V 3 bases short and J 6 bases short, with 8 bases between. The CDR3 is made up of 12 amino acids. The CDR3 sequence is CASSLGGDGYTF. In DNA form, the CDR3 reads TGTGCCAGCAGTTTGGGAGGAGATGGCTACACCTTC.

The CDR3 DNA sequence: TGTGCCAGCAGCTTAGTCCCAGGAAAAAATCAGCCCCAGCATTTT. It encodes CASSLVPGKNQPQHF. J is TRBJ1-5 and V is TRBV11-2; D call uncertain. CDR1 and CDR2 from the germline V gene are SGHAT and FQNNGV. The length of the CDR3 is 15 residues. Trimming pared 1 base from V and 4 bases from J, leaving 11 bases between.

The chain joins TRBV28 to TRBJ1-2, with D possibly TRBD1 on 5 matching bases. The CDR3 sequence is 15 residues long. The V and J ends lost 3 bases and 8 bases respectively, with 19 bases between them. Germline lookup yields CDR1 MDHEN and CDR2 SYDVKM. CDR3 loop: CASSLLGAGQEGYTF. CDR3 coding DNA: TGTGCCAGCAGTTTGTTAGGCGCAGGGCAAGAAGGCTACACCTTC.

This clone has only a few counts. The gene calls are TRBV19 and TRBJ1-2; 8 bases match TRBD1. The CDR3 runs to 14 residues. V shed 2 bases and J 8 bases; nucleotides not matched to a gene: 7. Looked up from germline, CDR1 is LNHDA and CDR2 is SQIVND (reference sequence). CDR3 in amino acids: CASSILQGADGYTF. The CDR3 DNA sequence: TGTGCCAGTAGTATACTTCAGGGGGCAGACGGCTACACCTTC.